These 2 T cell receptor beta chains were sequenced from one sample in a study of neurological immune-mediated disorders (dated by TCRdb to the late 2010s). The time point label corresponds to: longitudinal time-point 2. The receptor library was made with 5' RACE. TCRdb shows the sequencer as Illumina HiSeq 2500. TCRdb reworked the public reads: Q25 trimming with fastp, MiXCR clone assembly, productive beta chains retained. Records with the same CDR3 protein are collapsed into one entry carrying the most frequent genes and DNA. This sample has roughly 49,000 distinct CDR3 sequences in its table, and 13% of those were observed once. Of the sample, roughly 4.3% falls within the top ten clones. Sequenced input: PBMCs. The source is a male donor with HTLV-1-associated myelopathy (HAM/TSP).

This clonotype occurred many times. The chain couples TRBV2 to TRBJ1-2; possible D gene TRBD1, 6 bases. CDR3 length equals 13 residues. Germline CDR1 is SNHLY and CDR2 is FYNNEI. The V end was cut by 7 bases, the J end by 7 bases, with 16 bases between. CDR3 nucleotide sequence: TGTGCCAGCATCCCAGGAAGCAGGGGTGGCTACACCTTC. Protein product: CASIPGSRGGYTF.

This clonotype was detected ten times or more. The genes are TRBV5-1 and TRBJ1-2; D unclear. The CDR3 is 14 residues long. CDR1 is SGHRS and CDR2 is YFSETQ in the germline V gene. V was shortened by 0 bases and J by 9 bases, with 15 bases between the two germline ends. CDR3 sequence (DNA): TGCGCCAGCAGCTTGGCCGCAGCCGCTAGAAGCTACACCTTC. Amino acid sequence: CASSLAAAARSYTF.